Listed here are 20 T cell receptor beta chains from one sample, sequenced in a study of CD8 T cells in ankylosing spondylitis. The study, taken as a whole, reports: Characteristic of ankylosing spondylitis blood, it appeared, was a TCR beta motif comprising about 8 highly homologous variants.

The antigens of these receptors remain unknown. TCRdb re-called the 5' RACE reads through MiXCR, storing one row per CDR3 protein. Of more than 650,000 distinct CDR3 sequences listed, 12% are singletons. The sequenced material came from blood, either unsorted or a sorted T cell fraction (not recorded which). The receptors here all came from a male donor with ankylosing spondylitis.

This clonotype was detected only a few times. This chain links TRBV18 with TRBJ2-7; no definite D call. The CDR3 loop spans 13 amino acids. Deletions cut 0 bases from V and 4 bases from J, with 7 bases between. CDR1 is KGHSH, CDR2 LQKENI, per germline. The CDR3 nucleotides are TGTGCCAGCTCACCACCGGTGGGTTACGAGCAGTACTTC. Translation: CASSPPVGYEQYF.

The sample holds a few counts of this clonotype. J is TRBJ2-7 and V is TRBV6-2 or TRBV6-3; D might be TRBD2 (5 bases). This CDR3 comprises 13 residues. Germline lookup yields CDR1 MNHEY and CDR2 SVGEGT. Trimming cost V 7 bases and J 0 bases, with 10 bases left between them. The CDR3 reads CASIRRDSYEQYF. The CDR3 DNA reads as TGTGCCAGCATTCGCCGGGACTCCTACGAGCAGTACTTC.

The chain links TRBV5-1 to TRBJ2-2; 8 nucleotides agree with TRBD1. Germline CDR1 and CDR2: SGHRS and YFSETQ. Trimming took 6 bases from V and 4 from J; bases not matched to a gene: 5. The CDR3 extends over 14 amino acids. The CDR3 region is CASTGQGSTGELFF. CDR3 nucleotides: TGCGCCAGCACCGGACAGGGATCCACCGGGGAGCTGTTTTTT.

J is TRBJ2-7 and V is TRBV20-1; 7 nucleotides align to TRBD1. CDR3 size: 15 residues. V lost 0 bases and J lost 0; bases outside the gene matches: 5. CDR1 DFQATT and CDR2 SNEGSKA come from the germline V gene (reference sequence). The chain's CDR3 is CSARDAGGSSYEQYF. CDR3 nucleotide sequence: TGCAGTGCTAGAGATGCAGGGGGAAGCTCCTACGAGCAGTACTTC.

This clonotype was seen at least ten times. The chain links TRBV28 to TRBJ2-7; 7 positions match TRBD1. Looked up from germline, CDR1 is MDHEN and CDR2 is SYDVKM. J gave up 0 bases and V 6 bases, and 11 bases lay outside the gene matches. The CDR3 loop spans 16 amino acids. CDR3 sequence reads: CASSQNQGVGSYEQYF. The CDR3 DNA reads TGTGCCAGCAGCCAAAATCAGGGGGTCGGCTCCTACGAGCAGTACTTC.

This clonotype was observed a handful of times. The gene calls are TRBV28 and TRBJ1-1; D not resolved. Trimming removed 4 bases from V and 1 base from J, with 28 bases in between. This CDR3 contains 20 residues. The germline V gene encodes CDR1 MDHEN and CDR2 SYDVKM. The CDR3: CASSSLRGGSRNSGNTEAFF. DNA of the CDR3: TGTGCCAGCAGTTCTTTAAGAGGCGGGTCTCGAAATTCGGGGAACACTGAAGCTTTCTTT.

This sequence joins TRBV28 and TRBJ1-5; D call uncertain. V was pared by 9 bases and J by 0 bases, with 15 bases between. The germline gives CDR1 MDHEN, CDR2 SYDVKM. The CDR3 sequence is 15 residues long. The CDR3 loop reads CASGRADNSNQPQHF. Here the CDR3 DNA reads TGTGCCAGTGGCCGGGCAGATAATAGCAATCAGCCCCAGCATTTT.

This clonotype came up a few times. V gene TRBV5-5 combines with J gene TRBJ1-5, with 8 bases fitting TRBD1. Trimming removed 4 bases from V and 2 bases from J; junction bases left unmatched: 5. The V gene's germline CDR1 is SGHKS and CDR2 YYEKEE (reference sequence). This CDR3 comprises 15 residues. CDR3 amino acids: CASSRTGLGNQPQHF. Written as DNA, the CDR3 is TGTGCCAGCAGCCGGACAGGGTTGGGCAATCAGCCCCAGCATTTT.

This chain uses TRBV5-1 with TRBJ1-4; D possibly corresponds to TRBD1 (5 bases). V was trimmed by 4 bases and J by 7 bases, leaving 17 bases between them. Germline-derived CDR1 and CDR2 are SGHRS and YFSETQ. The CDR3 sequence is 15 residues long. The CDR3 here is CASSPMGLGAEKLFF. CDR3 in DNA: TGCGCCAGCAGCCCTATGGGGCTCGGAGCTGAAAAACTGTTTTTT. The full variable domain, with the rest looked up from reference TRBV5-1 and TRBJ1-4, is KAGVTQTPRYLIKTRGQQVTLSCSPISGHRSVSWYQQTPGQGLQFLFEYFSETQRNKGNFPGRFSGRQFSNSRSEMNVSTLELGDSALYLCASSPMGLGAEKLFFGSGTQLSVL.

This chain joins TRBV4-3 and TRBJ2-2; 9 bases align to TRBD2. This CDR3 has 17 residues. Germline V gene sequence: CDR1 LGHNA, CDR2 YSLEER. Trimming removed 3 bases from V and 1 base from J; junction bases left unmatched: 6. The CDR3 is CASSQTLAGLNTGELFF. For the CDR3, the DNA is TGCGCCAGCAGCCAGACGCTAGCGGGACTGAACACCGGGGAGCTGTTTTTT.

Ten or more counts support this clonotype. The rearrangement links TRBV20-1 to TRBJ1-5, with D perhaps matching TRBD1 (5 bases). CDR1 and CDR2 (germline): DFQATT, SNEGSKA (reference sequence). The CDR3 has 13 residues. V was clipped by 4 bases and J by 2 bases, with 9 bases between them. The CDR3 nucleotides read TGCAGTGCTAATGGGGGGGGCAATCAGCCCCAGCATTTT. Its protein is CSANGGGNQPQHF.

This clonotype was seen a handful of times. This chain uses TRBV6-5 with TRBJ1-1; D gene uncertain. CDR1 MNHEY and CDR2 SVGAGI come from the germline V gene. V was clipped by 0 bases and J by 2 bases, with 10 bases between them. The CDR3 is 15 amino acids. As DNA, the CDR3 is TGTGCCAGCAGTTACTCTTTGGACGGCAACACTGAAGCTTTCTTT. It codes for CASSYSLDGNTEAFF.

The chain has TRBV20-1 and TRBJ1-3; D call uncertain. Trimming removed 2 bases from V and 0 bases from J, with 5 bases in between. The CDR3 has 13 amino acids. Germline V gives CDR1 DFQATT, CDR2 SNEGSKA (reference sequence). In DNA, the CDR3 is TGCAGTGCTAGATACGACTCTGGAAACACCATATATTTT. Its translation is CSARYDSGNTIYF.

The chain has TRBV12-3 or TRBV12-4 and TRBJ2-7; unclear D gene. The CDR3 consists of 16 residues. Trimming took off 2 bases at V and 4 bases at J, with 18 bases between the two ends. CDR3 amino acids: CASSLSITAFRYEQYF. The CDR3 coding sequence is TGTGCCAGCAGTTTAAGTATTACAGCGTTTAGGTACGAGCAGTACTTC.

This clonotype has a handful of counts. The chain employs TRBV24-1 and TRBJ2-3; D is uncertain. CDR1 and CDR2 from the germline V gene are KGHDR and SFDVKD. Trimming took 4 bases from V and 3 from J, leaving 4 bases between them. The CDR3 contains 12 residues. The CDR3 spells CATSETTDTQYF. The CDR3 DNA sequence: TGTGCCACCAGTGAGACGACAGATACGCAGTATTTT.

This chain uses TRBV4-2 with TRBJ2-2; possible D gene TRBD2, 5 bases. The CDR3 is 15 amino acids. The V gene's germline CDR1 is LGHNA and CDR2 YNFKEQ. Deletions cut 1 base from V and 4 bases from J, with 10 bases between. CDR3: CASSQVSVGTGELFF. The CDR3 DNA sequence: TGTGCCAGCAGCCAAGTTAGCGTGGGCACCGGGGAGCTGTTTTTT.

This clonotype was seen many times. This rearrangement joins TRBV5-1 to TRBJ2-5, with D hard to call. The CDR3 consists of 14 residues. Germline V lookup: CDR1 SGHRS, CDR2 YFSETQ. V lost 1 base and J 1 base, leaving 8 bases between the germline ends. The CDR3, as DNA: TGCGCCAGCAGCTTGAGGGTAGGCCAAGAGACCCAGTACTTC. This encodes CASSLRVGQETQYF.

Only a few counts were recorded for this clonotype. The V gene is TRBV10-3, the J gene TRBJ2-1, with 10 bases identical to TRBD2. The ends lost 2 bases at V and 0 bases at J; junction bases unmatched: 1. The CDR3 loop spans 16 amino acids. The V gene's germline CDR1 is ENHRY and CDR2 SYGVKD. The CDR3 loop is CAISEASGSSYNEQFF. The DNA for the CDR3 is TGTGCCATCAGTGAGGCTAGCGGGAGCTCCTACAATGAGCAGTTCTTC.

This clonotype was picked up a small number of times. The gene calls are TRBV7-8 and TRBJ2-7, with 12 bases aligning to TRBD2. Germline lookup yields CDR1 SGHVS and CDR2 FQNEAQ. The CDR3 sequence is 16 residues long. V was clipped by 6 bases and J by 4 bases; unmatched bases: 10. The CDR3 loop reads CASRLSSGRAMYEQYF. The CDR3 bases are TGTGCCAGCAGGCTATCTAGCGGGAGGGCCATGTACGAGCAGTACTTC.

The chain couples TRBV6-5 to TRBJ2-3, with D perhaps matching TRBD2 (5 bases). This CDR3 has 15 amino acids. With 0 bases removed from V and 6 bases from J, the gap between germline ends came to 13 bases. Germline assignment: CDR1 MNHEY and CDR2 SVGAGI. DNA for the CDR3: TGTGCCAGCAGTTACTCCCGAGGGAGTCCGGATACGCAGTATTTT. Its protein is CASSYSRGSPDTQYF.